The next 20 T cell receptor beta chains were all read from a single sample in a study of T-cell memory formation after mild COVID-19. Via MiXCR, TCRdb re-called the 5' RACE reads, giving one row per CDR3 protein. The sample gives 150,000 to 200,000 distinct CDR3 sequences, around 10% of which show up once; 3.5% to 4% is in the top ten. The sequencing input was PBMCs or a T cell subset sorted from them (not recorded which). The receptors were gathered from a man in his late teens or twenties who had mild COVID-19 (a few samples of this study predate the infection). Cell type and time point are not known.

This chain uses TRBV20-1 with TRBJ2-5; D is undetermined. This CDR3 has 11 residues. CDR1 is DFQATT and CDR2 is SNEGSKA in the germline V gene (reference sequence). Trimming removed 2 bases at V and 5 bases at J, with 6 bases between. The CDR3 DNA is TGCAGTGCTAGACACTGGGAGACCCAGTACTTC. This sequence encodes CSARHWETQYF.

This clonotype is medium-sized in the sample. This rearrangement joins TRBV5-1 to TRBJ2-3, with D possibly being TRBD1 (6 bases). Germline V gene data show CDR1 as SGHRS and CDR2 as YFSETQ. Trimming removed 0 bases at V and 8 bases at J, with 16 bases between. The CDR3 runs 15 residues. CDR3 sequence: CASSLGGGPTGTQYF. CDR3 DNA: TGCGCCAGCAGCTTGGGAGGGGGACCCACCGGTACGCAGTATTTT. Based on the CDR3 plus reference TRBV5-1 and TRBJ2-3, the full variable domain is KAGVTQTPRYLIKTRGQQVTLSCSPISGHRSVSWYQQTPGQGLQFLFEYFSETQRNKGNFPGRFSGRQFSNSRSEMNVSTLELGDSALYLCASSLGGGPTGTQYFGPGTRLTVL.

The chain is built from TRBV6-2 or TRBV6-3 and TRBJ2-7, with D maybe TRBD1 (6 bases). Trimming removed 11 bases at V and 0 bases at J, with 11 bases between. The CDR3 loop spans 12 amino acids. CDR1 is MNHEY and CDR2 is SVGEGT in the germline V gene. The CDR3 spells CAVRTDSYEQYV. DNA of the CDR3: TGTGCCGTTCGGACAGACTCCTACGAGCAGTACGTC.

The chain has TRBV5-1 and TRBJ1-1; maybe TRBD1 (5 bases). Trimming took 3 bases from V and 4 from J, leaving 19 bases between them. CDR1 SGHRS and CDR2 YFSETQ come from the germline V gene. This CDR3 comprises 16 residues. CDR3 coding DNA: TGCGCCAGCAGCTGGGGGGACCTTGACAGAACCACTGAAGCTTTCTTT. Its translation: CASSWGDLDRTTEAFF.

This clonotype occurred many times. The chain employs TRBV20-1 and TRBJ2-1, with 9 bases lining up with TRBD1. V lost 1 base, J lost 7 bases, and 11 bases stayed unmatched. Per the germline V gene, CDR1 is DFQATT and CDR2 is SNEGSKA (reference sequence). The CDR3 runs 16 residues. DNA of the CDR3: TGCAGTGCTAGAGTGCCCGGGACAGGGAGGGGTAATGAGCAGTTCTTC. It codes for CSARVPGTGRGNEQFF.

The chain uses TRBV7-9 and TRBJ1-3; D is unresolved. The CDR3 sequence is 13 residues long. V shed 5 bases and J shed 2 bases, with 7 bases lying between them. The germline V gene has CDR1 SEHNR and CDR2 FQNEAQ (reference sequence). The CDR3 loop reads CASSLTTGNTIYF. In nucleotides, the CDR3 is TGTGCCAGCAGCCTAACCACTGGAAACACCATATATTTT.

This clonotype has only a few counts. This chain links TRBV6-6 with TRBJ1-5; no firm D call. V dropped 4 bases and J dropped 2 bases, with 9 bases sitting between them. The CDR3 spans 14 residues. Germline CDR1 is MNHNY and CDR2 is SVGAGI (reference sequence). CDR3 loop: CASSWSPGNQPQHF. CDR3 bases: TGTGCCAGCAGTTGGTCCCCGGGCAATCAGCCCCAGCATTTT.

This clonotype occurred a few times. The rearrangement uses TRBV6-5 and TRBJ2-5; 8 nucleotides match TRBD1. This CDR3 is built from 13 residues. Germline assignment: CDR1 MNHEY and CDR2 SVGAGI. The junction had 1 base not matched to a gene; V was cut back by 6 bases and J by 1 base. The CDR3, as DNA: TGTGCCAGCAGGGGACAGGCCCAAGAGACCCAGTACTTC. This translates into CASRGQAQETQYF.

This clonotype came up many times. The V call is TRBV24-1, the J call TRBJ1-2; D is unclear. The germline V gene encodes CDR1 KGHDR and CDR2 SFDVKD. V dropped 4 bases and J dropped 4 bases, with 6 bases sitting between them. The CDR3 is made up of 12 amino acids. The CDR3 spells CATSDRSYGYTF. CDR3 DNA: TGTGCCACCAGTGACAGATCCTATGGCTACACCTTC.

The gene calls are TRBV7-2 and TRBJ2-2; the D is unclear. CDR3 size: 14 residues. Trimming shortened V by 0 bases and J by 5 bases, and 7 bases separated the two germline ends. The germline V gene encodes CDR1 SGHTA and CDR2 FQGNSA. The CDR3 DNA sequence: TGTGCCAGCAGCTTAGCCTACGAGACCGGGGAGCTGTTTTTT. Encoded protein: CASSLAYETGELFF.

This clonotype was detected many times. The V and J genes are TRBV11-2 and TRBJ2-3, with 15 bases identical to TRBD2. Germline V gene lookup returns CDR1 SGHAT and CDR2 FQNNGV. The junction had 12 bases not matched to a gene; V was cut back by 6 bases and J by 5 bases. The CDR3 length is 18 residues. CDR3 sequence (DNA): TGTGCCAGCAGAAAGGCGTTGGGACTAGCGGGGGGCGAAGATACGCAGTATTTT. It is translated as CASRKALGLAGGEDTQYF.

This clonotype has just a few counts. The chain is built from TRBV4-3 and TRBJ2-1; 11 bases match TRBD2. V lost 0 bases and J lost 4; bases outside the gene matches: 5. The germline V gene has CDR1 LGHNA and CDR2 YSLEER. The length of the CDR3 is 17 residues. CDR3 sequence: CASSQDLGTSGYNEQFF. Here the CDR3 DNA reads TGCGCCAGCAGCCAAGATCTGGGGACTAGCGGTTACAATGAGCAGTTCTTC.

The J gene is TRBJ1-2, the V gene TRBV5-1; D is undetermined. CDR3 length: 15 residues. V was pared by 0 bases and J by 1 base, with 10 bases between. Germline CDR1 is SGHRS and CDR2 is YFSETQ. CDR3 bases: TGCGCCAGCAGCTTGGGTGAAGCGGTTAACTATGGCTACACCTTC. The encoded protein is CASSLGEAVNYGYTF. The whole variable domain, filled in from reference TRBV5-1 and TRBJ1-2, reads KAGVTQTPRYLIKTRGQQVTLSCSPISGHRSVSWYQQTPGQGLQFLFEYFSETQRNKGNFPGRFSGRQFSNSRSEMNVSTLELGDSALYLCASSLGEAVNYGYTFGSGTRLTVV.

The chain combines TRBV5-1 with TRBJ1-5; possible D gene TRBD1, 6 bases. CDR1 SGHRS and CDR2 YFSETQ come from the germline V gene. The V and J ends lost 3 bases and 2 bases respectively, with 9 bases between them. There are 14 residues in the CDR3. The CDR3 region is CASSWGPGNQPQHF. CDR3 nucleotides: TGCGCCAGCAGCTGGGGGCCGGGCAATCAGCCCCAGCATTTT.

This clonotype turned up a few times. This rearrangement joins TRBV6-1 to TRBJ2-7, with 9 bases fitting TRBD2. The trim removed 6 bases at V and 3 bases at J, leaving 6 bases unmatched. Germline CDR1 MNHNS, CDR2 SASEGT. The CDR3 extends over 14 amino acids. The CDR3 sequence: CASRWTSAFYEQYV. The CDR3 DNA reads as TGTGCCAGCAGGTGGACTAGCGCATTCTACGAGCAGTACGTC.

This clonotype has just a few counts. This sequence joins TRBV15 and TRBJ1-2; no reliable D call. The CDR3 has 13 residues. CDR1 is LNHNV, CDR2 YYDKDF, per germline (reference sequence). Trimming stripped 3 bases from V and 3 bases from J, with 8 bases between. Here the CDR3 DNA reads TGTGCCACCAGCAGTAGAGGGTACTATGGCTACACCTTC. This translates into CATSSRGYYGYTF.

This clonotype is a singleton in its sample. The chain links TRBV21-1 to TRBJ2-3; the table's TRBD1 call for D was not verified on the DNA. TRBV21-1 has pseudogene status. CDR3 length equals 15 residues. Here the CDR3 reads CASSHRRTNTDTQYF. The CDR3 coding sequence is TGTGCCAGCAGCCACAGGAGAACAAACACAGATACGCAGTATTTT.

The sample holds many counts of this clonotype. J is TRBJ2-7 and V is TRBV7-2; 13 bases are shared with TRBD2. The CDR3 sequence is 15 residues long. The ends lost 2 bases at V and 2 bases at J; junction bases unmatched: 0. Germline lookup yields CDR1 SGHTA and CDR2 FQGNSA. CDR3 in DNA: TGTGCCAGCAGCTTAACTAGCGGGGGGGCCTACGAGCAGTACTTC. Amino acids: CASSLTSGGAYEQYF.

This clonotype was seen a few times. The chain carries TRBV2 and TRBJ1-6, with 9 bases lining up with TRBD1. The CDR3 is made up of 15 amino acids. Germline assignment: CDR1 SNHLY and CDR2 FYNNEI. After removal of 1 base from V and 9 bases from J, the junction contained 4 bases not matched to a gene. CDR3 nucleotide sequence: TGTGCCAGCAGTGAAGAGGGGACAGGGAGTTCACCCCTCCACTTT. This sequence encodes CASSEEGTGSSPLHF. Using reference TRBV2 and TRBJ1-6 for the parts outside the CDR3, the full variable domain is EPEVTQTPSHQVTQMGQEVILRCVPISNHLYFYWYRQILGQKVEFLVSFYNNEISEKSEIFDDQFSVERPDGSNFTLKIRSTKLEDSAMYFCASSEEGTGSSPLHFGNGTRLTVT.

This clonotype was recorded a few times. This chain uses TRBV5-6 with TRBJ1-5, with TRBD1 identical over 10 bases. Germline values: CDR1 SGHDT, CDR2 YYEEEE. Trimming removed 4 bases from V and 2 bases from J; junction bases left unmatched: 9. The CDR3 contains 17 residues. Written as DNA, the CDR3 is TGTGCCAGCAGCCGCGCGACAGGGGGCGAGGGCAATCAGCCCCAGCATTTT. As protein: CASSRATGGEGNQPQHF.